The rows below give T cell receptor beta chains drawn from one sample of a study of PD-1 blockade in classical Hodgkin lymphoma. Only in-frame clones appear in the TCRdb table, and some are missing; sequencing was by immunoSEQ multiplex PCR. There are under 30,000 clones in the sample; 71% occur only once, and approximately 15% lies in the top ten. The sample consisted of peripheral blood mononuclear cells (PBMCs), taken at baseline. The receptor set was obtained from a human donor with classical Hodgkin lymphoma. The CDR3 runs from the conserved cysteine through the conserved F or W.

V gene: TRBV29-1; CDR3 length: 11; J gene: TRBJ1-3; CDR3 protein: CSVPSGNTIYF
V gene: TRBV2; CDR3 length: 14; J gene: TRBJ1-3; CDR3 protein: CASSEDTSGNTIYF
V gene: TRBV2; CDR3 length: 12; J gene: TRBJ1-1; CDR3 protein: CASSGGVGEAFF
V gene: TRBV19; CDR3 length: 12; J gene: TRBJ2-2; CDR3 protein: CASSLAAGELFF
V gene: TRBV27; CDR3 length: 15; J gene: TRBJ1-1; CDR3 protein: CASSLSGLMNTEAFF
V gene: TRBV11-2; CDR3 length: 14; J gene: TRBJ1-1; CDR3 protein: CASSLLQGSTEAFF
V gene: TRBV6-6; CDR3 length: 12; J gene: TRBJ1-4; CDR3 protein: CASLTRPPELFF
V gene: TRBV7-2; CDR3 length: 14; J gene: TRBJ1-4; CDR3 protein: CASSLIRSTGKLFF
V gene: TRBV18; CDR3 length: 15; J gene: TRBJ2-3; CDR3 protein: CASSPLAGGTDTQYF
V gene: TRBV28; CDR3 length: 16; J gene: TRBJ2-5; CDR3 protein: CASSLRPGAIEETQYF
V gene: TRBV7-8; CDR3 length: 16; J gene: TRBJ2-7; CDR3 protein: CASSLAGGGEAYEQYF
V gene: TRBV11-2; CDR3 length: 17; J gene: TRBJ2-3; CDR3 protein: CASSPGVAGGTTDTQYF
V gene: TRBV30; CDR3 length: 14; J gene: TRBJ2-7; CDR3 protein: CAWSVWTGPYEQYF
V gene: TRBV6-1; CDR3 length: 19; J gene: TRBJ1-3; CDR3 protein: CASSEVLGDNLPGANTIYF
V gene: TRBV28; CDR3 length: 11; J gene: TRBJ1-5; CDR3 protein: CASSFNQPQHF
V gene: TRBV27; CDR3 length: 16; J gene: TRBJ1-3; CDR3 protein: CASKEDRLLSGNTIYF
V gene: TRBV6-1; CDR3 length: 13; J gene: TRBJ2-5; CDR3 protein: CASSSTAQETQYF
V gene: TRBV28; CDR3 length: 18; J gene: TRBJ2-5; CDR3 protein: CASRGGTDLGGYQETQYF
V gene: TRBV4-2; CDR3 length: 16; J gene: TRBJ1-3; CDR3 protein: CASSHVTTGAHNTIYF
V gene: TRBV10-3; CDR3 length: 15; J gene: TRBJ2-5; CDR3 protein: CAISRTSGVQETQYF
V gene: TRBV5-1; CDR3 length: 16; J gene: TRBJ1-1; CDR3 protein: CASSSRQGVTNTEAFF
V gene: TRBV7-9; CDR3 length: 19; J gene: TRBJ2-5; CDR3 protein: CASSPETSGGPLYQETQYF
V gene: TRBV30; CDR3 length: 16; J gene: TRBJ2-3; CDR3 protein: CAWRPGTSALRDTQYF
V gene: TRBV11-1; CDR3 length: 19; J gene: TRBJ2-1; CDR3 protein: CASSLAYGGTRLEYNEQFF
V gene: TRBV11-2; CDR3 length: 18; J gene: TRBJ1-2; CDR3 protein: CASSRLSGTRLLGYGYTF
V gene: TRBV7-9; CDR3 length: 15; J gene: TRBJ2-3; CDR3 protein: CASSSRGRLVDTQYF
V gene: TRBV19; CDR3 length: 16; J gene: TRBJ1-1; CDR3 protein: CASSPPTGYMNTEAFF
V gene: TRBV27; CDR3 length: 13; J gene: TRBJ2-3; CDR3 protein: CASSYRFTDTQYF
V gene: TRBV7-9; CDR3 length: 13; J gene: TRBJ1-2; CDR3 protein: CASSRASGYGYTF
V gene: TRBV27; CDR3 length: 16; J gene: TRBJ2-5; CDR3 protein: CASSLLVAGAQETQYF
V gene: TRBV23-1; CDR3 length: 17; J gene: TRBJ1-5; CDR3 protein: CASSQLKGDRGEQPQHF
V gene: TRBV5-4; CDR3 length: 15; J gene: TRBJ2-3; CDR3 protein: CASSRTGGWTDTQYF
V gene: TRBV9; CDR3 length: 15; J gene: TRBJ1-1; CDR3 protein: CASSGHGGAGTEAFF
V gene: TRBV19; CDR3 length: 15; J gene: TRBJ1-3; CDR3 protein: CASSLEPIAGNTIYF
V gene: TRBV7-2; CDR3 length: 14; J gene: TRBJ2-5; CDR3 protein: CASSLFWGQETQYF
V gene: TRBV7-2; CDR3 length: 15; J gene: TRBJ1-6; CDR3 protein: CASSLRGQGYSPLHF
V gene: TRBV5-6; CDR3 length: 14; J gene: TRBJ2-5; CDR3 protein: CASSFTGGGETQYF
V gene: TRBV20-1; CDR3 length: 11; J gene: TRBJ1-4; CDR3 protein: CSAMANEKLFF
V gene: TRBV10-2; CDR3 length: 15; J gene: TRBJ2-7; CDR3 protein: CASSMTSGGSYEQYF
V gene: TRBV14; CDR3 length: 14; J gene: TRBJ2-3; CDR3 protein: CASSQAGGLDTQYF